This TCR beta chain was sequenced for a study of shared clonotypes between healthy human individuals. Deep was the level used in running the assay. TCRdb's table, derived via immunoSEQ multiplex PCR, lists solely in-frame clones and lacks some. This repertoire shows around 2.5 million clones, 93% found once; its top ten account for about 0.34%. Points on this clone: Additional DNA sequences in this sample encode the identical CDR3.

The receptor was derived from a man between 18 and 29 years old in good health. Some clones in this sample may be carry-over from other donors' samples. Sequencing input: naive CD4+ T cells from PBMCs. As for subset: CD45RA+ positively selected.

The CDR3 bases are TGTGCCAGCATCTCTGGGGGGGGCAATCAGCCCCAGCATTTT. Its translation is CASISGGGNQPQHF. The chain carries TRBV28 and TRBJ1-5; D is perhaps TRBD1 (5 bases). This CDR3 spans 14 amino acids. Per the germline V gene, CDR1 is MDHEN and CDR2 is SYDVKM. Between the trimmed V and J ends, which lost 7 bases and 2 bases, there was a span of 12 bases. Together with reference TRBV28 and TRBJ1-5, the CDR3 gives the full variable domain: DVKVTQSSRYLVKRTGEKVFLECVQDMDHENMFWYRQDPGLGLRLIYFSYDVKMKEKGDIPEGYSVSREKKERFSLILESASTNQTSMYLCASISGGGNQPQHFGDGTRLSIL.